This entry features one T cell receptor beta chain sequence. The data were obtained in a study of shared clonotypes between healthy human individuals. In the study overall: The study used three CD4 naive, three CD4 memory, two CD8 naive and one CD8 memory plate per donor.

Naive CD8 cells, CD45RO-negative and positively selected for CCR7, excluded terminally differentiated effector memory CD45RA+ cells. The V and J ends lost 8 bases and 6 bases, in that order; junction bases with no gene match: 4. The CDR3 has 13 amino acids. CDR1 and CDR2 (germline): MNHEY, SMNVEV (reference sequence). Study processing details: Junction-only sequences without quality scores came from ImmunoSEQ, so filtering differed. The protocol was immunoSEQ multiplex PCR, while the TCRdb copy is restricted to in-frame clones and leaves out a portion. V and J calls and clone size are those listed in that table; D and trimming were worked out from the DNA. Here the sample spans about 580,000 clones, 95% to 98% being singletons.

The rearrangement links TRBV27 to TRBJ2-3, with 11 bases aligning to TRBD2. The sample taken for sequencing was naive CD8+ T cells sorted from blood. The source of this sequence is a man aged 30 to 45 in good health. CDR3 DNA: TGTGCCAGCGGACTAGCGGGTTTGGATACGCAGTATTTT. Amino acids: CASGLAGLDTQYF.